The rows below give T cell receptor beta chains drawn from one sample of a study of PD-1 blockade in classical Hodgkin lymphoma. Here immunoSEQ multiplex PCR was the method, and the copy in TCRdb shows in-frame clones only, minus some. The sample has some 58,000 clones; around 94% are singletons. Sequencing was performed on peripheral blood mononuclear cells (PBMCs), taken before the fourth cycle of nivolumab. The receptors stem from a human donor with classical Hodgkin lymphoma. Each CDR3 is given with its conserved first and last residue. A D gene is named only where the DNA matches it firmly. The size entry is marked missing in some rows and otherwise reads once, few, many or a size class.

clone_size	v_call	j_call	d_call	cdr3_aa	cdr3_nt
once	TRBV6-5	TRBJ1-5	TRBD1	CASSYSGQSNQPQHF	TGTGCCAGCAGTTACTCGGGACAGAGCAATCAGCCCCAGCATTTT
few	TRBV4-2	TRBJ1-1	.	CASSQGEGVAEAFF	TGTGCCAGCAGCCAAGGTGAAGGGGTTGCCGAAGCTTTCTTT
.	TRBV27	TRBJ2-7	TRBD1	CASSLRDRGYEQYF	TGTGCCAGCAGTTTACGGGACAGGGGCTACGAGCAGTACTTC
.	TRBV4-2	TRBJ2-7	TRBD1	CASSQDFSGTGGYEQYF	TGTGCCAGCAGCCAAGATTTTAGCGGGACAGGGGGCTACGAGCAGTACTTC
.	TRBV9	TRBJ2-3	TRBD2	CASSVNPSGRTDTQYF	TGTGCCAGCAGCGTAAATCCTAGCGGGAGAACAGATACGCAGTATTTT
.	TRBV11-2	TRBJ1-3	.	CASSLPIAVSGNTIYF	TGTGCCAGCAGCTTACCCATCGCAGTCTCTGGAAACACCATATATTTT
.	TRBV11-2	TRBJ2-7	TRBD2	CASGRRGADYEQYF	TGTGCCAGCGGGCGGCGGGGGGCGGACTACGAGCAGTACTTC
once	TRBV27	TRBJ2-7	.	CASSPRVTGYEQYF	TGTGCCAGCAGTCCCCGGGTAACCGGCTACGAGCAGTACTTC
.	TRBV9	TRBJ2-3	.	CASSPGATDTQYF	TGTGCCAGCTCTCCGGGGGCCACAGATACGCAGTATTTT
.	TRBV7-9	TRBJ2-1	.	CASSLAAGEQFF	TGTGCCAGCAGCTTAGCAGCTGGTGAGCAGTTCTTC
.	TRBV28	TRBJ2-1	.	CASRPKGELGDEQFF	TGTGCCAGCCGCCCGAAGGGGGAGTTAGGCGATGAGCAGTTCTTC
once	TRBV7-3	TRBJ2-1	TRBD2	CASSLVTSGNEQFF	TGTGCCAGCAGCTTAGTGACTAGCGGCAATGAGCAGTTCTTC
once	TRBV6-4	TRBJ1-4	.	CASRPKGHPAIPRGLFF	TGTGCCAGCAGGCCCAAAGGACACCCGGCAATCCCGAGGGGACTGTTTTTT
.	TRBV2	TRBJ1-5	TRBD1	CASSEGTGGSTQPQHF	TGTGCCAGCAGTGAGGGGACAGGGGGCTCGACTCAGCCCCAGCATTTT
.	TRBV15	TRBJ1-1	.	CATSRSPGAETEAFF	TGTGCCACCAGCAGATCCCCGGGGGCAGAGACTGAAGCTTTCTTT
once	TRBV5-1	TRBJ2-5	.	CASSLAHNALETQYF	TGCGCCAGCAGCTTGGCACATAACGCCTTAGAGACCCAGTACTTC
.	TRBV6-4	TRBJ2-4	TRBD1	CASSDWDRDRNIQYF	TGTGCCAGCAGTGATTGGGACAGGGATCGGAACATTCAGTACTTC
.	TRBV10-1	TRBJ2-1	TRBD2	CASSKSGGGGNEQFF	TGCGCCAGCAGTAAAAGCGGGGGAGGTGGTAATGAGCAGTTCTTC
.	TRBV11-2	TRBJ2-7	.	CASSLEEGFYEQYF	TGTGCCAGCAGCTTAGAAGAGGGGTTCTACGAGCAGTACTTC
.	TRBV4-1	TRBJ2-7	.	CASSRESVWGEQYF	TGCGCCAGCAGCCGAGAGTCAGTTTGGGGCGAGCAGTACTTC
.	TRBV6-4	TRBJ2-5	TRBD1	CASSEGTGRTQYF	TGTGCCAGCAGTGAAGGGACAGGGAGAACCCAGTACTTC
.	TRBV5-1	TRBJ2-1	.	CASSLQGYEQFF	TGCGCCAGCAGCTTGCAGGGGTATGAGCAGTTCTTC
once	TRBV4-1	TRBJ2-3	TRBD2	CASSQGASGSTDTQYF	TGCGCCAGCAGCCAAGGTGCTAGCGGAAGCACAGATACGCAGTATTTT
.	TRBV13	TRBJ2-5	TRBD1	CASSQTGPQYF	TGTGCCAGCAGCCAGACAGGGCCCCAGTACTTC
.	TRBV11-2	TRBJ2-7	.	CASSLVPWTYEQYF	TGTGCCAGCAGCTTAGTTCCCTGGACCTACGAGCAGTACTTC
.	TRBV5-1	TRBJ2-1	.	CASSLGPVGTGNEQFF	TGCGCCAGCAGCTTGGGCCCCGTAGGTACCGGGAATGAGCAGTTCTTC
once	TRBV6-5	TRBJ2-5	.	CASSYMGPGVATQYF	TGTGCCAGCAGTTACATGGGACCTGGGGTAGCGACCCAGTACTTC
.	TRBV28	TRBJ1-6	TRBD1	CATGTGGWPLHF	TGTGCCACCGGTACAGGGGGCTGGCCCCTCCACTTT